The source of this T cell receptor beta chain is a study of blood T cell repertoires in COVID-19. The junction had 7 bases not matched to a gene; V was cut back by 4 bases and J by 3 bases. This CDR3 region has 15 residues. Germline assignment: CDR1 SGHRS and CDR2 YFSETQ. Generated by immunoSEQ multiplex PCR, the TCRdb table keeps only in-frame clones and is missing some. Among a few hundred thousand clones listed, approximately 85% were seen once. The chain recombines TRBV5-1 with TRBJ2-3; TRBD2 agrees at 8 bases. The specimen was PBMCs or T cells enriched from blood (not recorded which). The receptor was derived from a woman in her forties or fifties who had recovered from COVID-19. DNA for the CDR3: TGCGCCAGCAGCCTCGGGAGGGCCAATACAGATACGCAGTATTTT. Translating gives CASSLGRANTDTQYF.